Shown below are 5 T cell receptor beta chains from a single sample sequenced in a study of CD8+ T cells in alopecia areata. Following RNA extraction, reverse transcription yielded cDNA that acted as the sequencing template. Measured with immunoSEQ multiplex PCR; TCRdb has only the in-frame clones, and not every one. The sample has about 110,000 clones, 55% to 60% seen once. The sequencing input was NKG2D-low CD8+ T cells sorted from blood. The source of these receptors is a human donor with alopecia areata.

This clone was recorded a few times. The chain has TRBV19 and TRBJ2-1; TRBD2 matches at 7 bases. The CDR3 is 15 residues long. CDR1 is LNHDA, CDR2 SQIVND, per germline (reference sequence). The J segment lost 0 bases and the V segment lost 5 bases, leaving 4 bases of the junction unmatched. CDR3 amino acids: CASSLAESSYNEQFF. The CDR3 bases are TGTGCCAGTAGTCTAGCGGAGAGCTCCTACAATGAGCAGTTCTTC.

V gene TRBV15 combines with J gene TRBJ1-5; TRBD1 agrees at 9 bases. Germline trimming cut 3 bases from V and 5 bases from J; bases unmatched to any gene: 2. The length of the CDR3 is 14 residues. Per the germline V gene, CDR1 is LNHNV and CDR2 is YYDKDF (reference sequence). The CDR3 DNA reads TGTGCCACCAGCAGGGACAGGGGTTATCAGCCCCAGCATTTT. The encoded protein is CATSRDRGYQPQHF.

V is TRBV19 and J is TRBJ2-3, with a possible D match to TRBD2 (6 bases). Germline V gives CDR1 LNHDA, CDR2 SQIVND (reference sequence). CDR3 size: 15 residues. V shed 4 bases and J shed 4 bases, with 15 bases lying between them. As DNA, the CDR3 is TGTGCCAGTAGTACTCTAGCGAGACAACCAGATACGCAGTATTTT. This encodes CASSTLARQPDTQYF.

The rearrangement joins TRBV4-1 to TRBJ1-2; D unclear. Trimming removed 0 bases from V and 0 bases from J, with 11 bases in between. The germline CDR1 and CDR2 sequences are MGHRA and YSYEKL. The CDR3 length is 16 residues. The chain's CDR3 is CASSQDYEETNYGYTF. The DNA of the CDR3 is TGCGCCAGCAGCCAAGATTACGAGGAAACTAACTATGGCTACACCTTC.

The count of this clone is one. This rearrangement joins TRBV6-5 to TRBJ2-1; D is possibly TRBD1 (6 bases). There are 12 residues in the CDR3. The germline CDR1 and CDR2 sequences are MNHEY and SVGAGI. Trimming removed 4 bases from V and 7 bases from J, with 8 bases in between. CDR3 DNA sequence: TGTGCCAGCAGTTCTGGACAGAATGAGCAGTTCTTC. Amino acid sequence: CASSSGQNEQFF.